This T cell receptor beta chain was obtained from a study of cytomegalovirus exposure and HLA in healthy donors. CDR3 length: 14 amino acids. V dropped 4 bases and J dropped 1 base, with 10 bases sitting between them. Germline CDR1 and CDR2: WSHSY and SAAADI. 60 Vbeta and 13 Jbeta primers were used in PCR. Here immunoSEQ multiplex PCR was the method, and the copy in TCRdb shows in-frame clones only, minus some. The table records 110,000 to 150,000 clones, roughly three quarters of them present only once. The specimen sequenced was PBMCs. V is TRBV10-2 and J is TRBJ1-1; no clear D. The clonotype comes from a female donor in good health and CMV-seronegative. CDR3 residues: CASSGVTENTEAFF. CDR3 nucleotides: TGCGCCAGCAGTGGGGTAACAGAGAACACTGAAGCTTTCTTT.